This TCR beta chain was recorded in a study of blood T cell repertoires in COVID-19. Turning to the study itself: COVID-19 samples from acute and convalescent phases originated in the United States, Italy and Spain. The cDNA or gDNA used as material had been derived from T cells, B-cell-depleted T cells, or PBMCs.

Authors' processing steps: Reference gene primer amplification yielded estimated nucleated cell counts. Only in-frame clones appear in the TCRdb table, and some are missing; sequencing was by immunoSEQ multiplex PCR. Clone size and V and J calls were adopted from that table, with D and trimming inferred from the DNA. This table holds under 250,000 clones, about nine tenths found once. Trimming removed 3 bases from V and 5 bases from J; junction bases left unmatched: 6. This CDR3 contains 16 residues. Germline CDR1 is SGHNT and CDR2 is YYREEE (reference sequence). Specimen: peripheral blood. The chain has TRBV5-4 and TRBJ2-2; 11 positions match TRBD1. This clonotype originated in a woman aged 55 to 70 who had recovered from COVID-19. This chain's CDR3 is CASSSGQGARTGELFF. In nucleotides, the CDR3 is TGTGCCAGCAGCTCAGGACAGGGGGCAAGGACCGGGGAGCTGTTTTTT.